This is a list of T cell receptor beta chains from one sample in a study of glioma-infiltrating T cells. TCRdb re-derived calls from the multiplex PCR reads in MiXCR, one entry per CDR3 protein. Here the sample spans 100,000 to 150,000 distinct CDR3 sequences, roughly a quarter being singletons. Specimen: glioma tissue, nonneoplastic brain tissue, or PBMCs (not recorded which). Receptors originate from a human donor with low-grade glioma or glioblastoma, undergoing nonglioma brain surgery, or in good health (not recorded which). The CDR3 runs from the conserved cysteine through the conserved F or W. A D gene is named only where the DNA matches it firmly. A row's size may be missing; if present it is once, few, many or a size class.

v_call	d_call	j_call	clone_size	cdr3_aa	cdr3_nt
TRBV28	NA	TRBJ2-2	many	CASSVGGNTGELFF	TGTGCCAGCAGTGTTGGGGGGAACACCGGGGAGCTGTTTTTT
TRBV9	NA	TRBJ2-1	many	CASSAQAPHEQFF	TGTGCCAGCAGTGCGCAGGCCCCCCATGAGCAGTTCTTC
TRBV25-1	NA	TRBJ2-1	many	CASSRVVGANWNEQFF	TGTGCCAGCAGCCGGGTCGTGGGGGCGAATTGGAATGAGCAGTTCTTC
TRBV27	NA	TRBJ1-3	many	CASSLETGSGNTIYF	TGTGCCAGCAGTTTGGAGACAGGCTCTGGAAACACCATATATTTT
TRBV6-5	NA	TRBJ1-6	NA	CASSYSYSSLHF	TGTGCCAGCAGTTACTCCTATTCATCCCTCCACTTT
TRBV6-4	NA	TRBJ1-1	many	CASSDSLNTEAFF	TGTGCCAGCAGTGACAGCCTGAACACTGAAGCTTTCTTT
TRBV7-3	NA	TRBJ1-6	few	CASSLTDSPLSPLHF	TGTGCCAGCAGCTTAACGGACAGCCCCCTATCACCCCTCCACTTT
TRBV12-3/TRBV12-4	NA	TRBJ1-5	NA	CASSYGGRINQPQHF	TGTGCCAGCAGTTACGGGGGACGGATTAATCAGCCCCAGCATTTT
TRBV20-1	NA	TRBJ2-7	NA	CSAKLYEQYF	TGCAGTGCTAAACTCTACGAGCAGTACTTC
TRBV25-1	NA	TRBJ1-1	many	CASSPWAGSEAFF	TGTGCCAGCAGTCCCTGGGCAGGGTCTGAAGCTTTCTTT
TRBV24-1	NA	TRBJ2-1	many	CATSDLVTDEQFF	TGTGCCACCAGTGATTTGGTCACAGATGAGCAGTTCTTC